This T cell receptor beta chain stems from a study of CD8+CD57+ T cells in acquired aplastic anemia. Whole-study results and caveats: Over 25 CD8+ CDR3 sequences occurred in both the patients and the controls. CD8+ Simpson's diversity in patients was not significantly different from that in controls.

The CDR3 consists of 12 residues. Germline V gives CDR1 SGHVS, CDR2 FQNEAQ. The V gene lost 5 bases and the J gene lost 6 bases, with 8 bases spanning the gap. Many counts were recorded for this clonotype. Its target is not known. Patients picked for sequencing had shown CD8+CD57+ cell expansion detected by flow cytometry. Genomic DNA acted as the template from which TCR beta VDJ combination and CDR3 sequence profiling were carried out. TCRdb called the reads again in MiXCR, with one record for every CDR3 protein. In the table there are about 470,000 distinct CDR3 sequences, about a third of which are singletons.

The chain uses TRBV7-8 and TRBJ2-1; D uncertain. The TCR originated in a human donor with aplastic anemia. The sequenced sample was sorted CD4+, CD8+, or CD8+CD57+ T cells (not recorded which) from PBMCs. The CDR3 nucleotides read TGTGCCAGCAGCCCGGCAGGCAATGAGCAGTTCTTC. Its protein is CASSPAGNEQFF.